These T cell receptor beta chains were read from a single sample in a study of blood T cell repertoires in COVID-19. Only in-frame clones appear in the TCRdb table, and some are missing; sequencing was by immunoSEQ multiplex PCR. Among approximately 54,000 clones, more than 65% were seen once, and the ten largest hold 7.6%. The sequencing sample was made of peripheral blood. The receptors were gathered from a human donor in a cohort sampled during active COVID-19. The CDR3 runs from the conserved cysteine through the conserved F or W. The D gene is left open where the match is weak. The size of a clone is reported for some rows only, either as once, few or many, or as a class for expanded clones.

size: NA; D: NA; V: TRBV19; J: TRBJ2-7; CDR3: CASSLVGGPSYEQYF; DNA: TGTGCCAGTAGTCTCGTGGGAGGTCCCTCCTACGAGCAGTACTTC
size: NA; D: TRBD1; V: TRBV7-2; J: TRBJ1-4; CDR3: CASSPDRGNEKLFF; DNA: TGTGCCAGCAGCCCCGACAGGGGGAATGAAAAACTGTTTTTT
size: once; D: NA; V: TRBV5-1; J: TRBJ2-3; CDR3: CASNLASSTDTQYF; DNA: TGCGCCAGCAACCTAGCTTCTAGCACAGATACGCAGTATTTT
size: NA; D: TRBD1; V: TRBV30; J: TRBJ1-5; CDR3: CAWGNRGRLNQPQHF; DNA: TGTGCCTGGGGGAACAGGGGACGGCTGAATCAGCCCCAGCATTTT
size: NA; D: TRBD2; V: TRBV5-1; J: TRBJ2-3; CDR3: CASSNSGSMDRDTQYF; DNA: TGCGCCAGCAGCAATAGCGGGAGTATGGATAGAGATACGCAGTATTTT
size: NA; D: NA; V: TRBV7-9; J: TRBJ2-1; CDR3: CASSSIGRGTYNEQFF; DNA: TGTGCCAGCAGCTCTATCGGCAGGGGAACATACAATGAGCAGTTCTTC
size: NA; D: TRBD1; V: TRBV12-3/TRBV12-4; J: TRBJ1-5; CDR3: CASSGQGHQPQHF; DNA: TGTGCCAGCAGTGGACAGGGCCATCAGCCCCAGCATTTT
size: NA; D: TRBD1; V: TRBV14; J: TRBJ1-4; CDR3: CASSPTGTVNEKLFF; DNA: TGTGCCAGCAGCCCCACCGGGACAGTGAATGAAAAACTGTTTTTT
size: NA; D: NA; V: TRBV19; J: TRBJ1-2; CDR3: CASTPEAYPDYGYTF; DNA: TGTGCCAGTACCCCAGAGGCATATCCCGACTATGGCTACACCTTC
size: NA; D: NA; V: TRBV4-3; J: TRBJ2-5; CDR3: CASSQALASETQYF; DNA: TGCGCCAGCAGCCAAGCGCTAGCCTCAGAGACCCAGTACTTC
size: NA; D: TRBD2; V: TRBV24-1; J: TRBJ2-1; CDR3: CATSGGTSGTISYNEQFF; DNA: TGTGCCACCAGTGGAGGGACTAGCGGGACCATCTCCTACAATGAGCAGTTCTTC
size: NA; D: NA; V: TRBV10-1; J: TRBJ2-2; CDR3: CASIYLVLGRGTGELFF; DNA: TGCGCCAGCATCTACCTAGTGTTGGGCAGGGGAACCGGGGAGCTGTTTTTT
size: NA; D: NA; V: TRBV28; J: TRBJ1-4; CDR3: CASSLRRVGTKGFEKLFF; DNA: TGTGCCAGCAGTTTACGTAGGGTGGGGACTAAGGGGTTTGAAAAACTGTTTTTT
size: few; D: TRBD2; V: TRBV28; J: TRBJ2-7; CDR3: CASSLPTSGSLKSSYEQYF; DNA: TGTGCCAGCAGTCTCCCTACTAGCGGGAGTTTAAAAAGCTCCTACGAGCAGTACTTC
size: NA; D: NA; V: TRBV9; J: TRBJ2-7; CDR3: CASNGGRGDEQYF; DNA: TGTGCCAGCAACGGTGGCAGGGGAGACGAGCAGTACTTC
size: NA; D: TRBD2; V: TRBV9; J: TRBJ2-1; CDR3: CASSGTSGTSYNEQFF; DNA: TGTGCCAGCAGTGGGACTAGCGGGACCTCCTACAATGAGCAGTTCTTC
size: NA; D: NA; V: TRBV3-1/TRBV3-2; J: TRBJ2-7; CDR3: CASSQGGRNNEQYF; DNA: TGTGCCAGCAGCCAGGGGGGGCGCAATAACGAGCAGTACTTC
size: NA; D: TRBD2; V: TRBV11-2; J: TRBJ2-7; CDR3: CASSPGTSGGEYF; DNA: TGTGCCAGCAGCCCCGGGACTAGCGGGGGGGAGTACTTC
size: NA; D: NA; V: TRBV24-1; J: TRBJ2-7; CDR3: CATSDSRDYEQYF; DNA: TGTGCCACCAGTGATTCCAGGGATTACGAGCAGTACTTC
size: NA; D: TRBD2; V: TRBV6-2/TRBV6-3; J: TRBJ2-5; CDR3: CASSYSAGGETQYF; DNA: TGTGCCAGCAGTTACTCGGCCGGGGGGGAGACCCAGTACTTC
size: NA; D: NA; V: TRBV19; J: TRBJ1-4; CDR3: CASSTLGGAEKLFF; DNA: TGTGCCAGTAGTACCCTCGGGGGGGCTGAAAAACTGTTTTTT
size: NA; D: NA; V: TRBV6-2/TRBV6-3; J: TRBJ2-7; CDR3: CASSFGQTYEQYF; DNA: TGTGCCAGCAGTTTTGGACAGACCTACGAGCAGTACTTC
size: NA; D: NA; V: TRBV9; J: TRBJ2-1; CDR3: CASSLVGSNEQFF; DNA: TGTGCCAGCAGCCTAGTTGGCTCGAATGAGCAGTTCTTC
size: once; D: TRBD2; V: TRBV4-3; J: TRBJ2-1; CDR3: CASKEGLAGNYNEQFF; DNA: TGCGCCAGCAAAGAGGGACTAGCGGGAAACTACAATGAGCAGTTCTTC
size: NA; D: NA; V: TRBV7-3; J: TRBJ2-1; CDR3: CASSPGLFQGDEQFF; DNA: TGTGCCAGCAGCCCGGGACTTTTCCAAGGCGATGAGCAGTTCTTC
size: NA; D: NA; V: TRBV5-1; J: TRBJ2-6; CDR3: CASSLQGGTGANVLTF; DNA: TGCGCCAGCAGCCTTCAGGGGGGCACTGGGGCCAACGTCCTGACTTTC
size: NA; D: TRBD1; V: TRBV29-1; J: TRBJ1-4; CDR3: CSVADRANNEKLFF; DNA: TGCAGCGTAGCTGACAGGGCAAACAATGAAAAACTGTTTTTT
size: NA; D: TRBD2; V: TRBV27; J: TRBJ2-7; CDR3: CASRPLTSGRADEQYF; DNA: TGTGCCAGCAGACCCCTGACTAGCGGGAGGGCCGACGAGCAGTACTTC
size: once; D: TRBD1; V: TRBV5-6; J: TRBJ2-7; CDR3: CASSFYGDRTKQYF; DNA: TGTGCCAGCAGCTTCTATGGGGACAGGACCAAGCAGTACTTC
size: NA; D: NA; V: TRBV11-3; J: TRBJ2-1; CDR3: CASSLFPNNEQFF; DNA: TGTGCCAGCAGCTTATTTCCCAACAATGAGCAGTTCTTC
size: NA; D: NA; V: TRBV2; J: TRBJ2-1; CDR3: CASSEARYNEQFF; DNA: TGTGCCAGCAGTGAAGCACGGTACAATGAGCAGTTCTTC
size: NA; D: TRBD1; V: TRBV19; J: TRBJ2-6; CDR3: CASSIGPGQTRLGANVLTF; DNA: TGTGCCAGTAGTATAGGACCGGGACAGACTCGCTTAGGGGCCAACGTCCTGACTTTC
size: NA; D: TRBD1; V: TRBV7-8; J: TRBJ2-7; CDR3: CASSRANGTGPYEQYF; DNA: TGTGCCAGCAGCCGAGCAAATGGGACAGGGCCCTACGAGCAGTACTTC
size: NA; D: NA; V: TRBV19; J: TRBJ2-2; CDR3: CASSSHLDRLRNIGTGELFF; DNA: TGTGCCAGTAGTTCTCACCTCGACAGGCTCCGGAATATAGGGACCGGGGAGCTGTTTTTT
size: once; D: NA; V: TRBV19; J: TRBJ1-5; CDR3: CASSETGNQPQHF; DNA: TGTGCCAGTAGTGAAACGGGGAATCAGCCCCAGCATTTT
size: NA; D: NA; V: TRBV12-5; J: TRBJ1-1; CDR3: CASGFSVNTEAFF; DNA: TGTGCTAGTGGTTTCTCTGTGAACACTGAAGCTTTCTTT
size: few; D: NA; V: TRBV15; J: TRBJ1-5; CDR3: CATSRDQASNQPQHF; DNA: TGTGCCACCAGCAGAGATCAGGCTAGCAATCAGCCCCAGCATTTT
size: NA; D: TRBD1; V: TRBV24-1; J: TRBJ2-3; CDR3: CATSGPPGQPTDTQYF; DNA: TGTGCCACCAGTGGCCCTCCGGGACAGCCCACAGATACGCAGTATTTT
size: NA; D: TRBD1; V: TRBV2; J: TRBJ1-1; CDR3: CASSEVGQLMNTEAFF; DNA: TGTGCCAGCAGTGAAGTGGGACAGCTCATGAACACTGAAGCTTTCTTT
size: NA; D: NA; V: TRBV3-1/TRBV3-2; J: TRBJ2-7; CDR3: CASSHNEVPSYEQYF; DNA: TGTGCCAGCAGCCATAATGAGGTTCCTTCCTACGAGCAGTACTTC
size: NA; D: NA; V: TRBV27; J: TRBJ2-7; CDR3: CASSLLWGPSYEQYF; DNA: TGTGCCAGCAGTTTACTCTGGGGCCCTTCCTACGAGCAGTACTTC
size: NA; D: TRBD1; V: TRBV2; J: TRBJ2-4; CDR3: CASSELQGPNIQYF; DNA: TGTGCCAGCAGTGAACTACAGGGGCCAAACATTCAGTACTTC
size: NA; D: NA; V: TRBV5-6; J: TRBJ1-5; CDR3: CASSFSERGNQPQHF; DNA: TGTGCCAGCAGCTTTAGCGAGCGAGGGAATCAGCCCCAGCATTTT
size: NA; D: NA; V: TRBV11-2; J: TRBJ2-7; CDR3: CASSLDRSYEQYF; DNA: TGTGCCAGCAGCTTAGACAGATCCTACGAGCAGTACTTC
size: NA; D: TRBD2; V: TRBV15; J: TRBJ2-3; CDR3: CATSTSRGLAGDKEWTDTQYF; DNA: TGTGCCACCAGCACCTCCCGGGGACTAGCGGGAGATAAGGAATGGACAGATACGCAGTATTTT
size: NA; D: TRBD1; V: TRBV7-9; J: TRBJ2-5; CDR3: CASSLSWTGFETQYF; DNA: TGTGCCAGCAGCTTAAGTTGGACAGGGTTCGAGACCCAGTACTTC
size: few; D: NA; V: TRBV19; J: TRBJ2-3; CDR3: CASSMQGAPSTDTQYF; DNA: TGTGCCAGTAGTATGCAGGGCGCCCCTAGCACAGATACGCAGTATTTT
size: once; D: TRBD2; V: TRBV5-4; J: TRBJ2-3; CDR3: CASSVGLAGGTDTQYF; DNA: TGTGCCAGCAGCGTTGGACTAGCGGGAGGGACAGATACGCAGTATTTT
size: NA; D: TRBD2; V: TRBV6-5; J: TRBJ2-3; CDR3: CASSSAQREGPDTQYF; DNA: TGTGCCAGCAGTTCCGCCCAGCGGGAGGGCCCAGATACGCAGTATTTT
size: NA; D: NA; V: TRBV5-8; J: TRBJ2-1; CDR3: CASSLGAASSYNEQFF; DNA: TGTGCCAGCAGTCTTGGGGCGGCTAGCTCCTACAATGAGCAGTTCTTC
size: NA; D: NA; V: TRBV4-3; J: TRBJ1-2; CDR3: CASSQENRGSGYGYTF; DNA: TGCGCCAGCAGCCAAGAAAATAGAGGCAGTGGCTATGGCTACACCTTC
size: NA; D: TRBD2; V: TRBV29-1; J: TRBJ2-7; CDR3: CSVEGQTSDEQYF; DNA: TGCAGCGTTGAGGGTCAGACTAGCGACGAGCAGTACTTC
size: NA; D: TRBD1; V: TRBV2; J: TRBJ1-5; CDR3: CASGQGDQPQHF; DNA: TGTGCCAGTGGACAGGGGGATCAGCCCCAGCATTTT
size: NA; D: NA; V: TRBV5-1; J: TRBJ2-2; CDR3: CASSFRELELFF; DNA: TGCGCCAGCAGCTTTAGGGAGTTGGAGCTGTTTTTT